These 25 T cell receptor beta chains share one sample of origin, sequenced in a study of blood T cell repertoires in COVID-19. Method: immunoSEQ multiplex PCR; TCRdb's copy keeps in-frame clones and lacks some. Here the sample spans more than 300,000 clones, about nine tenths being singletons. The specimen was PBMCs or T cells enriched from blood (not recorded which). Source of these receptors: a woman under 30 who had recovered from COVID-19.

J is TRBJ2-1 and V is TRBV19, with D perhaps TRBD1 (5 bases). Germline CDR1 is LNHDA and CDR2 is SQIVND (reference sequence). V lost 5 bases and J 8 bases, leaving 10 bases between the germline ends. The CDR3 spans 12 residues. CDR3 nucleotides: TGTGCCAGTAGTCCCCGCAGGGATGAGCAGTTCTTC. This encodes CASSPRRDEQFF.

The chain is built from TRBV4-2 and TRBJ2-2, with a possible D match to TRBD1 (5 bases). The germline V gene has CDR1 LGHNA and CDR2 YNFKEQ. The V end lost 0 bases, the J end lost 6 bases, and 5 bases lay between the germline ends. The CDR3 extends over 13 amino acids. This chain's CDR3 is CASSQDRAGELFF. DNA for the CDR3: TGTGCCAGCAGCCAAGACAGGGCCGGGGAGCTGTTTTTT.

The CDR3 loop is CASSEGGGDEQYF. The CDR3 bases are TGTGCCAGCAGCGAGGGAGGAGGGGACGAGCAGTACTTC. The chain combines TRBV9 with TRBJ2-7; TRBD2 might be the D (6 bases). The CDR3 totals 13 residues. The germline V and J ends were trimmed by 3 bases and 5 bases, with 12 bases remaining between them. The germline V gene has CDR1 SGDLS and CDR2 YYNGEE. Based on the CDR3 plus reference TRBV9 and TRBJ2-7, the full variable domain is DSGVTQTPKHLITATGQRVTLRCSPRSGDLSVYWYQQSLDQGLQFLIQYYNGEERAKGNILERFSAQQFPDLHSELNLSSLELGDSALYFCASSEGGGDEQYFGPGTRLTVT.

This chain links TRBV2 with TRBJ1-5; D is unresolved. Trimming left V 3 bases short and J 6 bases short, with 9 bases between. The CDR3 consists of 13 residues. Germline CDR1 is SNHLY and CDR2 is FYNNEI. The CDR3 coding sequence is TGTGCCAGCAGTGATGTGCCGCGTCAGCCCCAGCATTTT. This sequence encodes CASSDVPRQPQHF.

V usage is TRBV30 and J usage is TRBJ1-1, with D possibly being TRBD1 (6 bases). V lost 4 bases and J lost 8, with 14 bases in between. CDR1 and CDR2 from the germline V gene are GTSNPN and SVGIG (reference sequence). The CDR3 sequence is 12 residues long. CDR3 sequence reads: CAWNHYRAEAFF. CDR3 nucleotide sequence: TGTGCCTGGAACCATTACAGGGCCGAAGCTTTCTTT.

The table lists this clone with a count of one. This chain links TRBV7-9 with TRBJ1-1; TRBD1 aligns across 7 bases. The germline V gene encodes CDR1 SEHNR and CDR2 FQNEAQ (reference sequence). J lost 3 bases, V lost 8 bases, and 12 bases had no gene match. The CDR3 covers 15 residues. DNA for the CDR3: TGTGCCAGCCTCAGTATCAGGGGGGCAGACACTGAAGCTTTCTTT. Its translation: CASLSIRGADTEAFF.

The chain employs TRBV20-1 and TRBJ1-4; TRBD1 aligns across 10 bases. V shed 3 bases, J shed 7 bases, and the junction held 14 bases outside the gene matches. The CDR3 runs to 17 residues. Germline V gene sequence: CDR1 DFQATT, CDR2 SNEGSKA (reference sequence). The CDR3, as DNA: TGCAGTGCTAGTGATATCCCGGGACAGGGGCTCGGTGAAAAACTGTTTTTT. Protein product: CSASDIPGQGLGEKLFF.

The chain combines TRBV6-5 with TRBJ1-1, with 7 nucleotides matching TRBD1. Germline CDR1 is MNHEY and CDR2 is SVGAGI. V was pared by 9 bases and J by 1 base, with 5 bases of the junction left unmatched. CDR3 size: 13 residues. The CDR3 nucleotides are TGTGCCAGTAAGCGGACAGGGAACACTGAAGCTTTCTTT. Encoded protein: CASKRTGNTEAFF.

The rearrangement uses TRBV2 and TRBJ1-4, with a weak D call TRBD1 (5 bases). Germline CDR1 and CDR2: SNHLY and FYNNEI. Trimming took 9 bases from V and 4 from J, leaving 15 bases between them. This CDR3 has 14 amino acids. The CDR3 sequence: CASRQTYNNEKLFF. Here the CDR3 DNA reads TGTGCCAGTCGACAGACTTACAATAATGAAAAACTGTTTTTT. Full variable domain (rest looked up from reference TRBV2 and TRBJ1-4): EPEVTQTPSHQVTQMGQEVILRCVPISNHLYFYWYRQILGQKVEFLVSFYNNEISEKSEIFDDQFSVERPDGSNFTLKIRSTKLEDSAMYFCASRQTYNNEKLFFGSGTQLSVL.

The rearrangement joins TRBV11-2 to TRBJ1-1; tentatively, D is TRBD1 (5 bases). With 1 base removed from V and 12 bases from J, the gap between germline ends came to 18 bases. The germline V gene has CDR1 SGHAT and CDR2 FQNNGV. The CDR3 loop spans 14 amino acids. DNA of the CDR3: TGTGCCAGCAGCTTAGCCGGGGGAAGACCCGTAACTTTCTTT. Translated: CASSLAGGRPVTFF. The full variable domain, rest sourced from reference TRBV11-2 and TRBJ1-1, is EAGVAQSPRYKIIEKRQSVAFWCNPISGHATLYWYQQILGQGPKLLIQFQNNGVVDDSQLPKDRFSAERLKGVDSTLKIQPAKLEDSAVYLCASSLAGGRPVTFFGQGTRLTVV.

The sample holds a few counts of this clone. V usage is TRBV18 and J usage is TRBJ1-3; maybe TRBD1 (6 bases). Germline V gene data show CDR1 as KGHSH and CDR2 as LQKENI. V was shortened by 3 bases and J by 2 bases, with 11 bases between the two germline ends. CDR3 length equals 15 residues. The CDR3 sequence: CASSPGARTGNTIYF. As DNA, the CDR3 is TGTGCCAGCTCACCGGGGGCGAGAACTGGAAACACCATATATTTT.

This chain connects TRBV2 to TRBJ2-5; 12 positions agree with TRBD2. Trimming removed 6 bases from V and 10 bases from J; junction bases left unmatched: 3. Germline V gives CDR1 SNHLY, CDR2 FYNNEI. The CDR3 is 12 residues long. In DNA, the CDR3 is TGTGCCAGCAGGACTAGCGGGAGAAGCCAGTACTTC. Its translation is CASRTSGRSQYF.

The rearrangement links TRBV18 to TRBJ2-1; 8 bases fit TRBD2. V was pared by 4 bases and J by 2 bases, with 10 bases of the junction left unmatched. Germline loops: CDR1 KGHSH, CDR2 LQKENI. This CDR3 region has 17 residues. CDR3 protein: CASSHSGQRETYNEQFF. The CDR3, as DNA: TGTGCCAGCTCACACTCGGGGCAGCGGGAGACCTACAATGAGCAGTTCTTC. Based on the CDR3 plus reference TRBV18 and TRBJ2-1, the full variable domain is NAGVMQNPRHLVRRRGQEARLRCSPMKGHSHVYWYRQLPEEGLKFMVYLQKENIIDESGMPKERFSAEFPKEGPSILRIQQVVRGDSAAYFCASSHSGQRETYNEQFFGPGTRLTVL.

This chain joins TRBV5-4 and TRBJ2-1; D possibly corresponds to TRBD2 (5 bases). Germline assignment: CDR1 SGHNT and CDR2 YYREEE (reference sequence). The CDR3 consists of 17 residues. V gave up 5 bases and J gave up 1 base, with 19 bases separating them. This CDR3 reads CASRYAVSGESYNEQFF. In DNA form, the CDR3 reads TGTGCCAGCAGATATGCAGTGAGCGGAGAGTCCTACAATGAGCAGTTCTTC.

The chain recombines TRBV7-3 with TRBJ2-1; D is perhaps TRBD2 (7 bases). There are 15 residues in the CDR3. In germline, CDR1 is SGHTA, CDR2 FQGTGA. V lost 5 bases and J 5 bases, leaving 16 bases between the germline ends. In DNA form, the CDR3 reads TGTGCCAGCAGCCCAAAGGGGGGGTCAGACAATGAGCAGTTCTTC. It encodes CASSPKGGSDNEQFF.

The V call is TRBV3-1 (or the pseudogene TRBV3-2), the J call TRBJ2-1; a possible D gene is TRBD2 (7 bases). Germline lookup yields CDR1 LGHDT and CDR2 YNNKEL (reference sequence). The CDR3 spans 15 residues. V lost 4 bases and J lost 9, with 19 bases in between. CDR3 amino acids: CASSPFLGGASEQFF. The CDR3 nucleotides are TGTGCCAGCAGCCCCTTTTTAGGGGGGGCCAGTGAGCAGTTCTTC.

The V and J genes are TRBV7-8 and TRBJ1-5; D is ambiguous. Trimming pared 3 bases from V and 3 bases from J, leaving 6 bases between. The CDR3 is 13 residues long. Looked up from germline, CDR1 is SGHVS and CDR2 is FQNEAQ. The CDR3 loop reads CASSLRFNQPQHF. In DNA form, the CDR3 reads TGTGCCAGCAGCTTGAGGTTCAATCAGCCCCAGCATTTT.

This rearrangement joins TRBV6-5 to TRBJ2-2, with TRBD1 as a possible D gene (5 bases). With 11 bases removed from V and 6 bases from J, the gap between germline ends came to 19 bases. From germline, CDR1 is MNHEY and CDR2 SVGAGI. The CDR3 has 14 amino acids. CDR3 residues: CAAARAGSPGELFF. For the CDR3, the DNA is TGTGCCGCCGCCAGGGCTGGTAGCCCCGGGGAGCTGTTTTTT.

The V call is TRBV18, the J call TRBJ1-3, with D possibly TRBD1 on 6 matching bases. Between the trimmed V and J ends, which lost 5 bases and 1 base, there was a span of 18 bases. The CDR3 loop spans 17 amino acids. Germline CDR1 KGHSH, CDR2 LQKENI. The CDR3: CASSNLGDTVSGNTIYF. The CDR3, as DNA: TGTGCCAGCTCAAACCTCGGGGACACCGTTTCTGGAAACACCATATATTTT.

The V gene is TRBV10-3, the J gene TRBJ1-4, with 10 bases aligning to TRBD1. V gave up 6 bases and J gave up 0 bases; unmatched junction bases: 7. There are 17 residues in the CDR3. Germline assignment: CDR1 ENHRY and CDR2 SYGVKD. The CDR3 region is CAISPRDRGATNEKLFF. Written as DNA, the CDR3 is TGTGCCATCAGCCCCCGGGACAGGGGCGCAACTAATGAAAAACTGTTTTTT.

This chain connects TRBV7-2 to TRBJ1-1; TRBD1 agrees at 7 bases. The CDR3 runs to 15 residues. The trim removed 5 bases at V and 0 bases at J, leaving 6 bases unmatched. CDR1 and CDR2 from the germline V gene are SGHTA and FQGNSA. Written as DNA, the CDR3 is TGTGCCAGCAGCGCTACCGGGACAGTGAACACTGAAGCTTTCTTT. This gives the protein CASSATGTVNTEAFF.

This chain links TRBV2 with TRBJ2-1, with D perhaps TRBD1 (6 bases). Trimming took 2 bases from V and 8 from J, leaving 13 bases between them. CDR3 size: 14 residues. In germline, CDR1 is SNHLY, CDR2 FYNNEI. The CDR3 DNA sequence: TGTGCCAGCAGTGAACAGGGGAGTTTCGATGAGCAGTTCTTC. Residues: CASSEQGSFDEQFF.

CDR3 region: CASSVNDRNTEAFF. DNA of the CDR3: TGTGCCAGCAGCGTGAACGACAGGAACACTGAAGCTTTCTTT. The genes are TRBV3-1 (or the pseudogene TRBV3-2) and TRBJ1-1, with D perhaps TRBD1 (5 bases). Trimming stripped 5 bases from V and 1 base from J, with 11 bases between. Germline loops: CDR1 LGHDT, CDR2 YNNKEL (reference sequence). The CDR3 covers 14 residues.

This clone came up once. The V and J genes are TRBV2 and TRBJ1-1; weak D call: TRBD1 (6 bases). This CDR3 is 12 amino acids long. Germline CDR1 SNHLY, CDR2 FYNNEI. The germline V and J ends were trimmed by 6 bases and 5 bases, with 10 bases remaining between them. The CDR3 DNA follows: TGTGCCAGCAGGGACAGCAAAACTGAAGCTTTCTTT. It specifies CASRDSKTEAFF.

The chain couples TRBV23-1 to TRBJ1-1; D unresolved. TRBV23-1 is an ORF, with its function uncertain. The CDR3 sequence is 15 residues long. Trimming took off 2 bases at V and 2 bases at J, with 12 bases between the two ends. The CDR3 DNA reads as TGCGCCAGCAGTCAACCCGAAAAACTCAACACTGAAGCTTTCTTT. Encoded protein: CASSQPEKLNTEAFF.